This T cell receptor beta chain was recovered during a study of lymphopenia after photon versus proton radiotherapy. The method was immunoSEQ multiplex PCR; TCRdb's version includes in-frame clones alone and lacks a portion of them. This sample yields 65,000 to 70,000 clones, of which under 95% are seen a single time; approximately 2.9% belongs to the top ten. Germline V gene data show CDR1 as SGHDT and CDR2 as YYEEEE. V was cut by 7 bases and J by 3 bases, with 14 bases left in between. CDR3 size: 13 residues. The receptor's source is a woman in her 70s with pancreatic cancer. The chain links TRBV5-6 to TRBJ2-7, with D perhaps matching TRBD1 (5 bases). Specimen: peripheral blood, collected from a patient treated with photon-based radiotherapy. CDR3 coding DNA: TGTGCCAGCGTCTTGGGTAGGGGCTACGAGCAGTACTTC. It is translated as CASVLGRGYEQYF.